These T cell receptor beta chains were read from a single sample in a study of shared clonotypes between healthy human individuals. Sequenced by immunoSEQ multiplex PCR; TCRdb stores in-frame clones only, minus some. Here the sample spans millions of clones, about 92% being singletons. Sample: naive CD4+ T cells from PBMCs. The receptors were sampled from a man aged 18 to 35 in good health. Some clones in this sample may be carry-over from other donors' samples. The conserved cysteine and the conserved F or W are not part of the CDR3 here. Fields, in order: J gene, clone size, V gene, CDR3 protein. Expanded clones are given a class, and other clones once, few, many or no size at all.

j_gene: TRBJ2-7; abundance: NA; v_gene: TRBV5-8; CDR3aa: ASSLGQMVSSYEQY
j_gene: TRBJ2-7; abundance: NA; v_gene: TRBV27; CDR3aa: ASSLRLAGAPPYEQY
j_gene: TRBJ2-7; abundance: NA; v_gene: TRBV11-2; CDR3aa: ASSLTSDYEQY
j_gene: TRBJ2-1; abundance: NA; v_gene: TRBV4-2; CDR3aa: ASSQVGESEQF
j_gene: TRBJ1-5; abundance: NA; v_gene: TRBV6-4; CDR3aa: ASSAGRASGAQPQH
j_gene: TRBJ1-1; abundance: few; v_gene: TRBV7-6; CDR3aa: ASSLGRGSAEAF
j_gene: TRBJ1-4; abundance: NA; v_gene: TRBV5-5; CDR3aa: ASSMGGEHEKLF
j_gene: TRBJ2-3; abundance: NA; v_gene: TRBV15; CDR3aa: ATSRGAASTDTQY
j_gene: TRBJ2-1; abundance: once; v_gene: TRBV19; CDR3aa: ASMVADLGGYNEQF
j_gene: TRBJ2-3; abundance: NA; v_gene: TRBV27; CDR3aa: ASSYTRSTDTQY
j_gene: TRBJ2-5; abundance: NA; v_gene: TRBV7-6; CDR3aa: ASSLVVDRGETQY
j_gene: TRBJ1-1; abundance: NA; v_gene: TRBV28; CDR3aa: ASRLMGQGDGLGAF
j_gene: TRBJ1-1; abundance: NA; v_gene: TRBV18; CDR3aa: ASSWTGSAEAF
j_gene: TRBJ2-2; abundance: NA; v_gene: TRBV5-1; CDR3aa: ASRLLGGGTGELF
j_gene: TRBJ2-1; abundance: NA; v_gene: TRBV9; CDR3aa: ASSVGHHNEQF
j_gene: TRBJ2-7; abundance: NA; v_gene: TRBV19; CDR3aa: ASSSRTSGRYEQY
j_gene: TRBJ1-3; abundance: NA; v_gene: TRBV6-5; CDR3aa: ATLPGLYSGNTIY
j_gene: TRBJ2-7; abundance: NA; v_gene: TRBV20-1; CDR3aa: SASSNYEQY
j_gene: TRBJ2-5; abundance: NA; v_gene: TRBV30; CDR3aa: AWSVGSIQETQY
j_gene: TRBJ2-7; abundance: once; v_gene: TRBV5-5; CDR3aa: ASTLDIARAYEQY
j_gene: TRBJ2-7; abundance: NA; v_gene: TRBV19; CDR3aa: ASSAGQVRAYEQY
j_gene: TRBJ2-7; abundance: NA; v_gene: TRBV9; CDR3aa: ASSAARGGLMGPYEQY
j_gene: TRBJ2-2; abundance: NA; v_gene: TRBV5-4; CDR3aa: ASSLSGSTGELF
j_gene: TRBJ2-2; abundance: NA; v_gene: TRBV7-9; CDR3aa: ASTSRTGRTGELF
j_gene: TRBJ1-2; abundance: NA; v_gene: TRBV7-9; CDR3aa: ASSLPPDTGNYGYT
j_gene: TRBJ2-7; abundance: NA; v_gene: TRBV7-2; CDR3aa: ASSSSSSGSPYEQY
j_gene: TRBJ2-3; abundance: NA; v_gene: TRBV5-1; CDR3aa: ASSPPRTGGTDTQY
j_gene: TRBJ2-7; abundance: NA; v_gene: TRBV15; CDR3aa: ATSRVTSGIVEQY
j_gene: TRBJ2-7; abundance: NA; v_gene: TRBV4-1; CDR3aa: ASSQEMGSSYEQY
j_gene: TRBJ1-2; abundance: NA; v_gene: TRBV6-5; CDR3aa: ASSYGHRVNYGYT
j_gene: TRBJ2-5; abundance: NA; v_gene: TRBV11-2; CDR3aa: ASSLGRSIQTQY
j_gene: TRBJ2-1; abundance: NA; v_gene: TRBV15; CDR3aa: ATSRGPGSYNEQF
j_gene: TRBJ2-7; abundance: NA; v_gene: TRBV7-8; CDR3aa: ASSLASDRSSYEQY